This TCR beta chain was documented in a study of T-cell memory formation after mild COVID-19. Study results and limitations: Chiefly within CM and EM were the contracting CD4+ clones; CD8+ ones were within EMRA. Pre-infection memory showed some responding clones, and this suggested that cross-reactive memory joined.

This clonotype was counted only a few times. What it binds is not known. TCRdb processed the 5' RACE reads anew with MiXCR; each CDR3 protein has one entry. The sample has hundreds of thousands of distinct CDR3 sequences, approximately 18% seen once. Trimming removed 1 base at V and 0 bases at J, with 21 bases between. Germline V gene sequence: CDR1 SQVTM, CDR2 ANQGSEA. The CDR3 is made up of 18 amino acids. The sequenced material came from PBMCs or a T cell subset sorted from them (not recorded which). This chain links TRBV29-1 with TRBJ2-5; no definite D call. This clonotype was obtained from an adult woman who had mild COVID-19 (a few samples of this study predate the infection). Cell type and time point are not known. CDR3 loop: CSVEAPPEAIKYQETQYF. DNA of the CDR3: TGCAGCGTTGAAGCACCCCCAGAGGCGATCAAGTACCAAGAGACCCAGTACTTC. The full variable domain, completed using reference TRBV29-1 and TRBJ2-5, is SAVISQKPSRDICQRGTSLTIQCQVDSQVTMMFWYRQQPGQSLTLIATANQGSEATYESGFVIDKFPISRPNLTFSTLTVSNMSPEDSSIYLCSVEAPPEAIKYQETQYFGPGTRLLVL.